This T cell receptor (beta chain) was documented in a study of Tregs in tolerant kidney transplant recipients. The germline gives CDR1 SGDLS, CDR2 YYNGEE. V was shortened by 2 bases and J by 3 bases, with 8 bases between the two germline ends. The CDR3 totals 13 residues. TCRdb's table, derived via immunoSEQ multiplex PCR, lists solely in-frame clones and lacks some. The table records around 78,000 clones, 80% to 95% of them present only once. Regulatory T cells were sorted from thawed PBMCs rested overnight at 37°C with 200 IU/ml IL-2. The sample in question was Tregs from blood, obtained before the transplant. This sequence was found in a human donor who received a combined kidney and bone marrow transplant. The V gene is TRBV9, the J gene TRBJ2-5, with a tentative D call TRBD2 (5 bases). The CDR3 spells CASSVGVEETQYF. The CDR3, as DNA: TGTGCCAGCAGCGTCGGGGTGGAAGAGACCCAGTACTTC.